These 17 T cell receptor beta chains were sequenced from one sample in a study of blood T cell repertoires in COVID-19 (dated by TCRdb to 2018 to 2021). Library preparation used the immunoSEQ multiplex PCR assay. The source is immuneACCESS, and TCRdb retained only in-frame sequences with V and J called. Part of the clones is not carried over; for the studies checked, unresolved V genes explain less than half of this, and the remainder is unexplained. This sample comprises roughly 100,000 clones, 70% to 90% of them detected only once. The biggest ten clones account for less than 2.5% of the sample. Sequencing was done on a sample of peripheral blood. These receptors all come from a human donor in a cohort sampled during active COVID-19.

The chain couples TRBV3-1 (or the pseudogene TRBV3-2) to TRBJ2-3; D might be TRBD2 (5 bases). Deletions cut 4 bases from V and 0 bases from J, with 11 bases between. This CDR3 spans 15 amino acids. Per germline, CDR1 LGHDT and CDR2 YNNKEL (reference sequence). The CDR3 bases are TGTGCCAGCAGCCCCTCCTCTAGCAGCACAGATACGCAGTATTTT. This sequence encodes CASSPSSSSTDTQYF.

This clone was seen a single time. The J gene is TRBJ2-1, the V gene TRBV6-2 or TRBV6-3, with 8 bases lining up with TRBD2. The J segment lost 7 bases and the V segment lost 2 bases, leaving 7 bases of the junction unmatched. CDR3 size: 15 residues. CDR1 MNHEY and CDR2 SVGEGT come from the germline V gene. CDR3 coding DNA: TGTGCCAGCAGTTACGCTAGCGGGCTCTATAATGAGCAGTTCTTC. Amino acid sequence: CASSYASGLYNEQFF.

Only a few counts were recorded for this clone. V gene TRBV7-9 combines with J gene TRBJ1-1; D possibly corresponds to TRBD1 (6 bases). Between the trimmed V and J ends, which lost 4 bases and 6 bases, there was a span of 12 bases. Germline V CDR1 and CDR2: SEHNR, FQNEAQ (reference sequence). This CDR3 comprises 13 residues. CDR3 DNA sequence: TGTGCCAGCAGCTCCGCCGGGGGGCCTGAAGCTTTCTTT. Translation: CASSSAGGPEAFF.

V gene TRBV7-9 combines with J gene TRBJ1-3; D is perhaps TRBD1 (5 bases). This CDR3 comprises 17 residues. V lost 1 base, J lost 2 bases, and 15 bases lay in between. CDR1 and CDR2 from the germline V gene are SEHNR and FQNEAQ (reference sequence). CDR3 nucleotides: TGTGCCAGCAGCTTAGAATGGTGGGGCTCAACTGGAAACACCATATATTTT. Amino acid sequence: CASSLEWWGSTGNTIYF.

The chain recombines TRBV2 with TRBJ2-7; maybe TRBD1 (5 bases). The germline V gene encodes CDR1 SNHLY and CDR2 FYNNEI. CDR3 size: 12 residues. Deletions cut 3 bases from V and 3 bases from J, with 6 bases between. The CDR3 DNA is TGTGCCAGCAGTGACAGGGACTACGAGCAGTACTTC. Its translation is CASSDRDYEQYF.

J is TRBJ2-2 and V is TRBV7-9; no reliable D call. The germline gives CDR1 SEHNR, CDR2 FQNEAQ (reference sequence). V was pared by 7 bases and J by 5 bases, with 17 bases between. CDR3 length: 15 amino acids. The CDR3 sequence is CASMATHSPTGELFF. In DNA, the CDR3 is TGTGCCAGCATGGCGACCCACAGTCCTACCGGGGAGCTGTTTTTT.

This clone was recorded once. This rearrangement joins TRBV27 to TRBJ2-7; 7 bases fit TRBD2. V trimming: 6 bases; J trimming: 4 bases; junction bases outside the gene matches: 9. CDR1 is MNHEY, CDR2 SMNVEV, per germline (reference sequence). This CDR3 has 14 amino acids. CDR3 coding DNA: TGTGCCAGCAGCCCCTCCGGGGGGAGATACGAGCAGTACTTC. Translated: CASSPSGGRYEQYF.

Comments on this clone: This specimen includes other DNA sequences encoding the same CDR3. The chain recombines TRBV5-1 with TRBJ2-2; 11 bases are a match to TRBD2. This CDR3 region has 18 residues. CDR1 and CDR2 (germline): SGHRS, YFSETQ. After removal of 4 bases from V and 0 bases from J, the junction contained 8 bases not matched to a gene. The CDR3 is CASSSSTSGGPNTGELFF. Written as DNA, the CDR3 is TGCGCCAGCAGCAGTAGCACTAGCGGGGGTCCGAACACCGGGGAGCTGTTTTTT.

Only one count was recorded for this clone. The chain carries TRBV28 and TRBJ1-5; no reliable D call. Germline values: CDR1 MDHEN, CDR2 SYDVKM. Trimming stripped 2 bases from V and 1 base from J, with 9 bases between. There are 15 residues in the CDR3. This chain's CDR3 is CASSLDVRSNQPQHF. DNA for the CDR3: TGTGCCAGCAGTTTAGATGTCAGGAGCAATCAGCCCCAGCATTTT.

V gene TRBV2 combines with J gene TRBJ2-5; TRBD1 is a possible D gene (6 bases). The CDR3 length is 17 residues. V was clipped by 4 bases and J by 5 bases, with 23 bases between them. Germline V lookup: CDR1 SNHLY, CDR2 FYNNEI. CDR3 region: CASSASLGQGLGETQYF. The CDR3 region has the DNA TGTGCCAGCAGTGCTTCTCTGGGGCAGGGGTTGGGGGAGACCCAGTACTTC.

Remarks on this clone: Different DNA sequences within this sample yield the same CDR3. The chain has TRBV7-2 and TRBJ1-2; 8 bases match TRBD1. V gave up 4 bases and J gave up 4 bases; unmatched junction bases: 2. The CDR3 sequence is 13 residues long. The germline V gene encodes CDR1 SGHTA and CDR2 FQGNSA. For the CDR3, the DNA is TGTGCCAGCAGCTCCGGACAGGGCTATGGCTACACCTTC. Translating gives CASSSGQGYGYTF.

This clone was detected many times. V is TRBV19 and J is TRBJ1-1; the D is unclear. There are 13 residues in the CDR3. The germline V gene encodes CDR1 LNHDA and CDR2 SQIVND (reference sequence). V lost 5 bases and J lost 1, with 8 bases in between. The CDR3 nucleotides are TGTGCCAGTAGTTGGCAGAAGAACACTGAAGCTTTCTTT. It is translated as CASSWQKNTEAFF.

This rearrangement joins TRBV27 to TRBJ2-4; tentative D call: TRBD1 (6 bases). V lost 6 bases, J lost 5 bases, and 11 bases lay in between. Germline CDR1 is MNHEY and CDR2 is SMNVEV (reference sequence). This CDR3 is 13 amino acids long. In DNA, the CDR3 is TGTGCCAGCAGAGGAGCAGGGGAAAACATTCAGTACTTC. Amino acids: CASRGAGENIQYF.

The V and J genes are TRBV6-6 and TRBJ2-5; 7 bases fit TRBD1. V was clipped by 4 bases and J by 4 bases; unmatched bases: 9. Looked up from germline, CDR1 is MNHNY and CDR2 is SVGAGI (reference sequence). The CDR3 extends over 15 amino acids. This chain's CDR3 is CASSSGEGTVETQYF. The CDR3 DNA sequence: TGTGCCAGCAGTTCTGGCGAGGGGACAGTAGAGACCCAGTACTTC.

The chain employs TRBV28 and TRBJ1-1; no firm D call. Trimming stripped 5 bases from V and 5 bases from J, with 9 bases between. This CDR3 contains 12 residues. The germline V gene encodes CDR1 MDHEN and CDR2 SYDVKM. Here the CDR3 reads CASSTPKTEAFF. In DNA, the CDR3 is TGTGCCAGCAGTACCCCTAAGACTGAAGCTTTCTTT.

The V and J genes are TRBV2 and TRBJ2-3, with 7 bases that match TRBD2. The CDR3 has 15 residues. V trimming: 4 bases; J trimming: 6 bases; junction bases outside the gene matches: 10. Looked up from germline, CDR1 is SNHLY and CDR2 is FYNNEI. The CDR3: CASSVSSGAWDTQYF. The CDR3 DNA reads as TGTGCCAGCAGTGTATCGAGCGGGGCCTGGGATACGCAGTATTTT.

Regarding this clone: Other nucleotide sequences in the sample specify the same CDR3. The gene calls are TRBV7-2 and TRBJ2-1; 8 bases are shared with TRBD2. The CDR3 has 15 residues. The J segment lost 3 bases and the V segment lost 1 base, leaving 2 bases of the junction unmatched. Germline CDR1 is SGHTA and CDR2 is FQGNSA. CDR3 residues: CASSLVGGGYNEQFF. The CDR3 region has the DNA TGTGCCAGCAGCTTAGTCGGGGGGGGCTACAATGAGCAGTTCTTC.